This paragraph covers one T cell receptor (beta chain) sequence. Its specificity is unknown. Germline loops: CDR1 SGHRS, CDR2 YFSETQ. This CDR3 is 16 amino acids long. These data come from a study of monozygotic twins with inflammatory bowel disease. Reprocessing the 5' RACE reads, TCRdb reports a single entry for every CDR3 protein and omits DNA. This sample contains approximately 300,000 distinct CDR3 sequences. Overall study results and limits: It was in IBD patients that TCRbeta diversity (inverse Simpson) was lower than in healthy co-twins.

This TCR came from a human donor with ulcerative colitis or Crohn's disease, or a healthy co-twin of an affected twin (not recorded which). The sequenced sample consisted of blood. V usage is TRBV5-1 and J usage is TRBJ2-3; TCRdb lists TRBD1, though no DNA is available to test this call. CDR3 in amino acids: CASSLVLQGATDTQYF.